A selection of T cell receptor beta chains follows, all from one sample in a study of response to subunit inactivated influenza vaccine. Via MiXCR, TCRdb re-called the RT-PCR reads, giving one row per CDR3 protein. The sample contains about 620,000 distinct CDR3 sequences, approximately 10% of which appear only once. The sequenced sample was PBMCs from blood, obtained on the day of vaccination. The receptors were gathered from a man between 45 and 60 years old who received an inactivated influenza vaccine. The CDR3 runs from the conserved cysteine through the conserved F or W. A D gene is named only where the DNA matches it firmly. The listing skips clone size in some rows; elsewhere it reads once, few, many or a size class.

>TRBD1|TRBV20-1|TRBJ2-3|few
TGCAGTGGAATGGGACAGGGGGGCACAGATACGCAGTATTTT
CSGMGQGGTDTQYF
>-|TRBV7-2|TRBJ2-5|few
TGTGCCAGCAGCCTGGGTGGGGCCCCTCGGGAGACCCAGTACTTC
CASSLGGAPRETQYF
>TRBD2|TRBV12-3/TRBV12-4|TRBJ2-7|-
TGTGCCAGCAGTTTTAGCACCGGGACTAGGAACGAGCAGTACTTC
CASSFSTGTRNEQYF
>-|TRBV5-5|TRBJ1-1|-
TGTGCCAGCAGCAACACAGGGTCCTTGGGCACTGAAGCTTTCTTT
CASSNTGSLGTEAFF
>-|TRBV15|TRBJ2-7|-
TGTGCCACCAGCAGAGGAGGACAAAATTTAGACGAGCAGTACTTC
CATSRGGQNLDEQYF
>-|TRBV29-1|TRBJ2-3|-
TGCAGCGTCCGAACATCGACTAGTTCAGATACGCAGTATTTT
CSVRTSTSSDTQYF
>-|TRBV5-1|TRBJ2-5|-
TGCGCCAGCAGCTTGGTGTTGGGGACAAAAGAGACCCAGTACTTC
CASSLVLGTKETQYF
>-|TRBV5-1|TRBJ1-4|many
TGCGCCAGCAGCTTGGAGGACAGCCAAAAACTGTTTTTT
CASSLEDSQKLFF
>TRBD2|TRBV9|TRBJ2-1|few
TGTGCCAGCAGCGTAGATGGTAGCGGGAATGAGCAGTTCTTC
CASSVDGSGNEQFF
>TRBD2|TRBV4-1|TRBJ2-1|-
TGCGCCAGCAGCCAAGATAGCGGGGGGGCGGGTGAGCAGTTCTTC
CASSQDSGGAGEQFF
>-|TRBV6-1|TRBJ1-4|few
TGTGCCAGCACCAATCGGGGGTTTAGCACTAATGAAAAACTGTTTTTT
CASTNRGFSTNEKLFF
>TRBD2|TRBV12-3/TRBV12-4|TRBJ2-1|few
TGTGCCAGCAGCCTGAGGAGGGTAGCGGGGGGGCACAATGAGCAGTTCTTC
CASSLRRVAGGHNEQFF
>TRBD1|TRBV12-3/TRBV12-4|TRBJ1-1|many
TGTGCCAGATCCAGGGGGCCGAGGGACACTGAAGCTTTCTTT
CARSRGPRDTEAFF
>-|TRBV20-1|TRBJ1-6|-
TGCTGTGCTAGAGGACGAGGGAGTGGCAATTCACCCCTCCACTTT
CCARGRGSGNSPLHF
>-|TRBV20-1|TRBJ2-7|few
TGCAGTGCTAGATCCGGTAGCTCCTACGAGCAGTACTTC
CSARSGSSYEQYF
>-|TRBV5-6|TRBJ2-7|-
TGTGCCAGCAGCAGAACCCGCGAGCAGTACTTC
CASSRTREQYF
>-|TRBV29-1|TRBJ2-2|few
TGCAGCGGGCAGGTCGGTGGTGGCACCGGGGAGCTGTTTTTT
CSGQVGGGTGELFF
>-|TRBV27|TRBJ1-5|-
TGTGCCAGCAGTGCGGACACCGTTAGCAATCAGCCCCAGCATTTT
CASSADTVSNQPQHF
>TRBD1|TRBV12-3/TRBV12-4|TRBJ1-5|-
TGTGCCAGCACTCCCCGGGGAGGGGGCTCTGATCAGCCCCAGCATTTT
CASTPRGGGSDQPQHF
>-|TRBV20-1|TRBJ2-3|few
TGCAGTGCTAGGCCCAGGGCAACGCAGTATTTT
CSARPRATQYF
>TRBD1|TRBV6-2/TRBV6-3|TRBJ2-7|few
TGTGCCACGTTGGTCTACAACGGGACAGCGGCCTACGAGCAGTACTTC
CATLVYNGTAAYEQYF
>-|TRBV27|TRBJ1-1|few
TGTGCCAGCACCAACACGACAAACACTGAAGCTTTCTTT
CASTNTTNTEAFF
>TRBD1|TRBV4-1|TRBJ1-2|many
TGCGCCAGCAGCCAAGCAGGGGGAGGCTACACCTTC
CASSQAGGGYTF
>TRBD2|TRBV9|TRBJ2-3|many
TGTGCCAGCAGCGCCCGGGTAGCGGGAGGCACAGATACGCAGTATTTT
CASSARVAGGTDTQYF
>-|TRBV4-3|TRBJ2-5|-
TGCGCCAGCAGCCAAGAGGCTAGCGTCAGGGAGACCCAGTACTTC
CASSQEASVRETQYF
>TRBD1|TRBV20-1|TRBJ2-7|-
TGCAGTGCTACCCCCAGGGGGCGCGACGAGCAGTACTTC
CSATPRGRDEQYF
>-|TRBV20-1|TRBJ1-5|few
TGCAGTGCTAGAGGGCAGGGGATCGGACAGCCCCAGCATTTT
CSARGQGIGQPQHF
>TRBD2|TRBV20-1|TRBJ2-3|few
TGCAGTGCTAGCGTCGGGAGGGCCGTAGATACGCAGTATTTT
CSASVGRAVDTQYF
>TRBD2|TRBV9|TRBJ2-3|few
TGTGCCAGCAGCGAAGCGGGAGGAGGGGATACGCAGTATTTT
CASSEAGGGDTQYF
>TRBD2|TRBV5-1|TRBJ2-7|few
TGCGCCAGCAGCGAGGGACTAGCGGGAGGAATCCACGAGCAGTACTTC
CASSEGLAGGIHEQYF
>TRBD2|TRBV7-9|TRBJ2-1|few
TGTGCCAGCAGCTTAACAGCGGGATTCTTCTCCTACAATGAGCAGTTCTTC
CASSLTAGFFSYNEQFF
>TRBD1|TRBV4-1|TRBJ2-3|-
TGCGCCAGCAGCCAGGGACAGACGAGCACAGATACGCAGTATTTT
CASSQGQTSTDTQYF
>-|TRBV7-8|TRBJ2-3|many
TGTGCCAGCAGCTTAGAAGCGGCCGTCACAGATACGCAGTATTTT
CASSLEAAVTDTQYF
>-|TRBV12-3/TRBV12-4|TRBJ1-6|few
TGTGCCAGCAGTTTAGGGGCTTCTAATTCACCCCTCCACTTT
CASSLGASNSPLHF